This T cell receptor (beta chain) was obtained from a study of OX40 agonist ivuxolimab in advanced cancers. Background on the study: People in dose escalation had one of these cancers: hepatocellular carcinoma, melanoma, renal cell or head and neck cancer. Participants, about 83% male, averaged about 59 years of age, ranging from about 23 to 79.

Study findings and constraints: More expanded clones were found, on average, in CD8+ than in CD4+ T cells. Normalized T-cell clonal expansion was also low in a subset of nonresponders.

The data were produced by immunoSEQ multiplex PCR, yet TCRdb's version contains in-frame clones alone and is incomplete. The data show around 29,000 clones, about nine tenths seen once. A word on this clone: Its antigen remains unknown.

Germline-derived CDR1 and CDR2 are SGHRS and YFSETQ. The CDR3 is made up of 14 amino acids. V dropped 2 bases and J dropped 8; count of bases not matched to a gene: 5. The receptor's source is an adult with an advanced solid tumor such as melanoma, head and neck, liver or kidney cancer. This rearrangement joins TRBV5-1 to TRBJ2-1; TRBD2 agrees at 9 bases. This material consisted of CD4+ or CD8+ T cells sorted from blood, taken in a trial of the OX40 agonist ivuxolimab. The CDR3 sequence: CASSFSGGTDEQFF. CDR3 DNA: TGCGCCAGCAGCTTCAGCGGGGGGACGGATGAGCAGTTCTTC.